This entry concerns a single TCR beta chain. Per germline, CDR1 MGHRA and CDR2 YSYEKL. This CDR3 has 16 amino acids. J gave up 5 bases and V 4 bases, and 12 bases lay outside the gene matches. This sample stems from a study of T cells in Graves' hyperthyroidism and ophthalmopathy. Amplified TCR beta CDR3 regions came from RNA transcripts. The TCR CDR3 first-round RT-PCR relied on the HTBI primer set. TCRdb reanalysed the multiplex PCR reads using MiXCR and keeps one entry per CDR3 protein. The sample gives approximately 430,000 distinct CDR3 sequences, approximately 15% of which show up once; approximately 7.5% is in the top ten.

This TCR derives from a woman aged 18-29 years with Graves' hyperthyroidism. Sequencing was carried out using blood. V is TRBV4-1 and J is TRBJ2-5; TRBD2 matches at 8 bases. In DNA form, the CDR3 reads TGCGCCAGCAGCCTAGAGCTAGCGGGCTCTTGGGAGACCCAGTACTTC. Protein product: CASSLELAGSWETQYF.